The clone carrying this T cell receptor beta chain was detected only a few times. The antigen is undetermined. CDR3 length: 14 amino acids. Deletions cut 4 bases from V and 5 bases from J, with 12 bases between. In germline, CDR1 is SGHRS, CDR2 YFSETQ. This record comes from a study of T-cell memory formation after mild COVID-19. On the study more broadly: The two donors had largely donor-specific TCR clusters. The study's findings and limits: Memory cells collected pre-infection included some clones that later responded, suggesting cross-reactive memory joined.

Each CDR3 protein is one row after TCRdb ran MiXCR on the 5' RACE reads. The data contain 470,000 or so distinct CDR3 sequences, about 23% of them singletons. Sequenced input: PBMCs or a T cell subset sorted from them (not recorded which). V usage is TRBV5-1 and J usage is TRBJ2-2, with D perhaps given as TRBD1 or TRBD2 (5 bases each). The TCR comes from an adult woman who had mild COVID-19 (a few samples of this study predate the infection). Cell type and time point are not known. The CDR3 here is CASSPRESTGELFF. CDR3 coding DNA: TGCGCCAGCAGCCCCAGGGAGAGTACCGGGGAGCTGTTTTTT.